This entry concerns a single T cell receptor beta chain. The target antigen is unknown. One entry per CDR3 protein, called by TCRdb with MiXCR from the 5' RACE reads. The data hold a few hundred thousand distinct CDR3 sequences, with 15% observed a single time. The sample belongs to a study of identical twins. Study-level results: Insertions were reduced in abundant cord blood beta clonotypes but not in memory repertoires. Monozygotic twin pairs showed more out-of-frame TCR alpha sharing than models estimated.

CDR3 length: 14 residues. The ends were cut back, 3 bases at V and 6 bases at J, with 14 bases in the middle. Every one of the donors was a healthy Caucasian. This sample was also put to use in a study of yellow fever vaccine responses in identical twins. That work adds: Twins' vaccine T cell responses were reported to seem partly convergent and partly personalized.

The clonotype originates from a woman under 30 in good health. This chain uses TRBV12-3 or TRBV12-4 with TRBJ2-5; a possible D gene is TRBD2 (5 bases). The sample taken for sequencing was CD4+ T cells sorted from blood. The CDR3 reads CASSFFAREKTQYF. The CDR3 DNA reads as TGTGCCAGCAGTTTTTTCGCCCGGGAAAAGACCCAGTACTTC.